The 28 T cell receptor beta chains listed next were all sequenced from one sample in a study of T-cell reconstitution after alpha-beta-depleted transplantation in children. Preparation of the TCRbeta library used unique molecular identifiers. TCRdb itself ran the PCR reads through MiXCR, one entry per CDR3 protein. The sample has around 400,000 distinct CDR3 sequences, roughly a tenth seen once. The starting material was PBMCs from the stem cell graft donor, obtained from the stem cell graft. The receptors shown here come from a human donor who donated a stem cell graft to a child with acute myeloid leukemia.

This chain links TRBV19 with TRBJ1-1, with 7 bases identical to TRBD1. This CDR3 contains 15 residues. Looked up from germline, CDR1 is LNHDA and CDR2 is SQIVND (reference sequence). Trimming took 1 base from V and 3 from J; bases not matched to a gene: 5. CDR3 residues: CASSIAVRGYTEAFF. The DNA for the CDR3 is TGTGCCAGTAGTATAGCGGTCAGGGGGTACACTGAAGCTTTCTTT.

This clonotype was seen a handful of times. The V and J genes are TRBV7-8 and TRBJ2-5; 9 positions match TRBD1. Unmatched junction bases numbered 9, after V lost 5 bases and J lost 5 bases. Looked up from germline, CDR1 is SGHVS and CDR2 is FQNEAQ. The CDR3 has 15 residues. The CDR3 region is CASSTHRGRGETQYF. CDR3 DNA sequence: TGTGCCAGCAGCACACACAGGGGGCGCGGGGAGACCCAGTACTTC.

This clonotype was picked up a small number of times. The chain has TRBV12-5 and TRBJ2-5; 9 nucleotides match TRBD1. The CDR3 is made up of 16 amino acids. Germline V CDR1 and CDR2: LGHNT, FRNRAP. The V segment lost 0 bases and the J segment 5 bases; nucleotides outside the gene matches: 7. In DNA form, the CDR3 reads TGTGCTAGTGGTTTGGTACTGGGACAGGGTTTGGAGACCCAGTACTTC. Translating it yields CASGLVLGQGLETQYF.

This clonotype was detected a few times. The chain's CDR3 is CASSKQKGTTDIICETQYF. Written as DNA, the CDR3 is TGTGCCAGCAGCAAGCAAAAAGGAACCACGGACATTATTTGTGAGACCCAGTACTTC. The chain uses TRBV21-1 and TRBJ2-5; the D call TRBD1 from the table was never checked on the DNA. TRBV21-1 is given as a pseudogene. This CDR3 region has 19 residues.

This clonotype was seen a few times. The chain couples TRBV5-1 to TRBJ2-5; D not resolved. The CDR3 runs 15 residues. Trimming took 3 bases from V and 0 from J, leaving 12 bases between them. Germline CDR1 and CDR2: SGHRS and YFSETQ. CDR3 protein: CASSSGPTYQETQYF. In nucleotides, the CDR3 is TGCGCCAGCAGCTCCGGGCCGACGTACCAAGAGACCCAGTACTTC.

This clonotype has a count of ten or more. CDR3 DNA sequence: TGCAGCGTTGCAAGATTCTCCTACAATGAGCAGTTCTTC. It is translated as CSVARFSYNEQFF. The chain employs TRBV29-1 and TRBJ2-1; D unresolved. Germline CDR1 is SQVTM and CDR2 is ANQGSEA. The V and J ends lost 4 bases and 0 bases respectively, with 7 bases between them. The CDR3 is 13 amino acids.

Ten or more counts support this clonotype. The chain has TRBV9 and TRBJ2-1; 11 positions agree with TRBD2. Germline trimming cut 1 base from V and 12 bases from J; bases unmatched to any gene: 6. The CDR3 has 14 residues. Germline-derived CDR1 and CDR2 are SGDLS and YYNGEE. CDR3 nucleotide sequence: TGTGCCAGCAGCGTAAATAGCGGGGGGGCCTCGCAGTTCTTC. Amino acids: CASSVNSGGASQFF.

This chain connects TRBV6-6 to TRBJ2-2, with 8 bases matching TRBD2. CDR3 length: 13 residues. From germline, CDR1 is MNHNY and CDR2 SVGAGI (reference sequence). The CDR3 DNA reads TGTGGCGCAGCGGGGGTTCGCACCGGGGAGCTGTTTTTT. Its translation: CGAAGVRTGELFF.

The chain carries TRBV28 and TRBJ2-7; no firm D call. The CDR3 is 14 amino acids. The V gene's germline CDR1 is MDHEN and CDR2 SYDVKM. Deletions cut 5 bases from V and 2 bases from J, with 13 bases between. CDR3 sequence (DNA): TGTGCCAGCAGTCCTATCCAGGTTACCTACGAGCAGTACGTC. Its translation is CASSPIQVTYEQYV.

This clonotype appeared a single time. The rearrangement uses TRBV27 and TRBJ1-6, with D perhaps TRBD1 (5 bases). CDR3 length equals 12 residues. Trimming left V 2 bases short and J 16 bases short, with 12 bases between. CDR1 is MNHEY, CDR2 SMNVEV, per germline (reference sequence). The CDR3 bases are TGTGCCAGCAGTTTAGGGGGAAGAGCGCTCCACTTT. Translated: CASSLGGRALHF.

V is TRBV4-1 and J is TRBJ1-1; D unclear. Trimming left V 5 bases short and J 1 base short, with 11 bases between. CDR1 is MGHRA, CDR2 YSYEKL, per germline. The CDR3 runs to 14 residues. The CDR3 region has the DNA TGCGCCAGCAGCGCTCCGACAAAGAACACTGAAGCTTTCTTT. Residues: CASSAPTKNTEAFF.

The chain is built from TRBV18 and TRBJ1-2, with D perhaps matching TRBD1 (5 bases). CDR3 size: 14 residues. Germline lookup yields CDR1 KGHSH and CDR2 LQKENI. V gave up 6 bases and J gave up 1 base, with 12 bases separating them. CDR3 in amino acids: CASSPTDSNYGYTF. In DNA form, the CDR3 reads TGTGCCAGCTCCCCGACAGACAGTAACTATGGCTACACCTTC.

In regard to this clonotype: This may be a read error, as it is one base from a much larger clone. This chain links TRBV9 with TRBJ2-1, with D possibly matching TRBD2 (6 bases). The germline V gene encodes CDR1 SGDLS and CDR2 YYNGEE. The CDR3 spans 14 residues. The CDR3 protein is CAGSVADYPTEQFF. The CDR3 DNA follows: TGTGCCGGCAGCGTTGCGGACTATCCGACTGAGCAGTTCTTC.

This chain links TRBV9 with TRBJ2-2, with 9 nucleotides matching TRBD1. There are 17 residues in the CDR3. Germline CDR1 SGDLS, CDR2 YYNGEE. Unmatched junction bases numbered 7, after V lost 3 bases and J lost 1 base. The CDR3 DNA reads TGTGCCAGCAGCGCCCCCCGGGGACAGGGGAACACCGGGGAGCTGTTTTTT. Amino acids: CASSAPRGQGNTGELFF.

This clonotype came up a few times. The chain carries TRBV15 and TRBJ2-1; TRBD1 matches 7 bases. Germline V lookup: CDR1 LNHNV, CDR2 YYDKDF (reference sequence). V lost 5 bases and J lost 4; bases outside the gene matches: 8. The CDR3 has 15 amino acids. CDR3 in DNA: TGTGCCACCAGCCGATCCGGGACAGAATACAATGAGCAGTTCTTC. Protein: CATSRSGTEYNEQFF.

The J gene is TRBJ2-2, the V gene TRBV7-2; D not resolved. Germline assignment: CDR1 SGHTA and CDR2 FQGNSA. The CDR3 has 13 amino acids. The V end lost 5 bases, the J end lost 5 bases, and 9 bases lay between the germline ends. CDR3 coding DNA: TGTGCCAGCAGCACGAAGGGTACCGGGGAGCTGTTTTTT. Its translation is CASSTKGTGELFF. Looking up the rest from reference TRBV7-2 and TRBJ2-2 gives the full variable domain: GAGVSQSPSNKVTEKGKDVELRCDPISGHTALYWYRQSLGQGLEFLIYFQGNSAPDKSGLPSDRFSAERTGGSVSTLTIQRTQQEDSAVYLCASSTKGTGELFFGEGSRLTVL.

This clonotype was detected many times. The chain recombines TRBV12-3 or TRBV12-4 with TRBJ1-5; tentatively, D is TRBD1 (5 bases). V was clipped by 6 bases and J by 6 bases, with 12 bases between them. The CDR3 is 13 residues long. The CDR3 DNA is TGTGCCAGCAGCCTGGGGGGTACTCAGCCCCAGCATTTT. Protein sequence: CASSLGGTQPQHF.

V usage is TRBV11-1 and J usage is TRBJ2-1; perhaps TRBD2 as D (6 bases). The V and J ends lost 5 bases and 3 bases respectively, with 11 bases between them. Germline V CDR1 and CDR2: SGHAT, FQDESV (reference sequence). The CDR3 is 14 residues long. The CDR3 DNA reads as TGTGCCAGCAGCACCCGGGACTTCTACAATGAGCAGTTCTTC. It encodes CASSTRDFYNEQFF. The full variable domain, completed using reference TRBV11-1 and TRBJ2-1, is EAEVAQSPRYKITEKSQAVAFWCDPISGHATLYWYRQILGQGPELLVQFQDESVVDDSQLPKDRFSAERLKGVDSTLKIQPAELGDSAMYLCASSTRDFYNEQFFGPGTRLTVL.

A few counts support this clonotype. This chain uses TRBV5-1 with TRBJ1-2, with 9 positions matching TRBD1. The germline V gene encodes CDR1 SGHRS and CDR2 YFSETQ. The CDR3 is 14 residues long. V shed 4 bases and J 6 bases; nucleotides not matched to a gene: 7. The CDR3 is CASSRRQGEDGYTF. CDR3 DNA sequence: TGCGCCAGCAGCAGGAGACAGGGGGAGGATGGCTACACCTTC.

There are many counts of this clonotype. This sequence joins TRBV5-1 and TRBJ1-1; 10 nucleotides align to TRBD1. The V gene's germline CDR1 is SGHRS and CDR2 YFSETQ. V shed 4 bases, J shed 3 bases, and the junction held 6 bases outside the gene matches. This CDR3 comprises 15 residues. This chain's CDR3 is CASSKSGQGDTEAFF. The CDR3 region has the DNA TGCGCCAGCAGCAAATCTGGACAGGGGGACACTGAAGCTTTCTTT.

This clonotype was picked up a small number of times. In DNA, the CDR3 is TGTGCCAGCAGCCAAGATCCCCGGGCTTTCAATGAGCAGTTCTTC. Its protein product is CASSQDPRAFNEQFF. This chain joins TRBV4-2 and TRBJ2-1; unclear D gene. Germline V gene data show CDR1 as LGHNA and CDR2 as YNFKEQ. Trimming cost V 0 bases and J 6 bases, with 12 bases left between them. The CDR3 sequence is 15 residues long.

This clonotype was detected only a few times. The chain is built from TRBV15 and TRBJ1-2; 12 bases fit TRBD1. This CDR3 has 14 residues. With V trimmed by 1 base and J by 9 bases, 3 bases remained unmatched. Germline V gives CDR1 LNHNV, CDR2 YYDKDF (reference sequence). The CDR3 region is CATSRAGQGARYTF. CDR3 nucleotide sequence: TGTGCCACCAGCAGAGCGGGACAGGGGGCACGCTACACCTTC.

The V and J genes are TRBV12-3 or TRBV12-4 and TRBJ2-1, with TRBD2 identical over 13 bases. This CDR3 is built from 15 residues. The ends lost 6 bases at V and 5 bases at J; junction bases unmatched: 4. The CDR3, as DNA: TGTGCCAGCAGATATGGACTAGCGGGAGACAATGAGCAGTTCTTC. It encodes CASRYGLAGDNEQFF.

The chain uses TRBV20-1 and TRBJ2-1, with 15 bases lining up with TRBD2. This CDR3 has 19 amino acids. J gave up 2 bases and V 0 bases, and 8 bases lay outside the gene matches. The germline V gene encodes CDR1 DFQATT and CDR2 SNEGSKA (reference sequence). CDR3 DNA sequence: TGCAGTGCTAGAGATTCCCCGGGACTAGCGGGGGGAGCCTACAATGAGCAGTTCTTC. Protein product: CSARDSPGLAGGAYNEQFF.

This clonotype was seen ten or more times. The germline gene is not matched at one end of the junction; a read error may be the cause. The chain links TRBV7-7 to TRBJ2-5; 8 positions agree with TRBD1. The CDR3 loop spans 14 amino acids. The V gene's germline CDR1 is SSHAT and CDR2 FNYEAQ (reference sequence). The CDR3, as DNA: TGTGCTAGCAGCTTCGACAGGGGCCAAGAGACCCAGTACTTC. This encodes CASSFDRGQETQYF.

This clonotype has only a few counts. The rearrangement uses TRBV12-3 or TRBV12-4 and TRBJ2-1; 11 bases line up with TRBD2. CDR3 length: 16 amino acids. Germline trimming cut 4 bases from V and 3 bases from J; bases unmatched to any gene: 5. CDR3 DNA: TGTGCCAGCAGTTATACTAGCGGGAGTGTCTACAATGAGCAGTTCTTC. This gives the protein CASSYTSGSVYNEQFF.

This clonotype appeared a few times. This rearrangement joins TRBV29-1 to TRBJ2-5; the D gene is possibly TRBD1 (6 bases). Germline CDR1 and CDR2: SQVTM and ANQGSEA. Trimming left V 4 bases short and J 5 bases short, with 14 bases between. The CDR3 sequence is 13 residues long. The CDR3 bases are TGCAGCGTTGGGGGGCCCGGAACGGAGACCCAGTACTTC. Translated: CSVGGPGTETQYF.

The table lists this clonotype with a few counts. The J gene is TRBJ2-5, the V gene TRBV5-4, with 11 nucleotides matching TRBD1. Per germline, CDR1 SGHNT and CDR2 YYREEE (reference sequence). This CDR3 region has 14 residues. The J segment lost 5 bases and the V segment lost 4 bases, leaving 4 bases of the junction unmatched. This chain's CDR3 is CASSGQGAKETQYF. The CDR3 region has the DNA TGTGCCAGCAGCGGACAGGGGGCGAAGGAGACCCAGTACTTC.